Below are 26 T cell receptor beta chains sequenced from a single sample in a study of chemoradiotherapy in HPV16-positive cancers. The assay was immunoSEQ multiplex PCR, and TCRdb's table has in-frame clones only and misses some. The sample records approximately 12,000 clones, around 72% being singletons. Sample collection occurred from a patient who underwent chemoradiotherapy. Source of these receptors: a human donor with HPV-associated anogenital cancer.

The J gene is TRBJ2-2, the V gene TRBV12-1. TRBV12-1 is a pseudogene segment. The CDR3 has 17 amino acids. Here the CDR3 DNA reads TGTGCCAGCAGCTTTAGGTTGGCCTCCTGGGTGGCCGGGGAGCTGTTTTTT. It yields the protein CASSFRLASWVAGELFF.

This chain joins TRBV14 and TRBJ2-1; D might be TRBD2 (6 bases). CDR3 length: 17 residues. The germline CDR1 and CDR2 sequences are SGHDN and FVKESK. V gave up 0 bases and J gave up 8 bases, with 20 bases separating them. The CDR3 nucleotides are TGTGCCAGCAGCCAAGATCGTTTAGGACTACACACAGATGAGCAGTTCTTC. Amino acids: CASSQDRLGLHTDEQFF.

The genes are TRBV2 and TRBJ2-1; D is undetermined. The germline gives CDR1 SNHLY, CDR2 FYNNEI. The CDR3 length is 11 residues. V shed 6 bases and J shed 7 bases, with 7 bases lying between them. The CDR3 here is CASSPRNEQFF. Written as DNA, the CDR3 is TGTGCCAGCAGCCCGAGGAATGAGCAGTTCTTC. Based on the CDR3 plus reference TRBV2 and TRBJ2-1, the full variable domain is EPEVTQTPSHQVTQMGQEVILRCVPISNHLYFYWYRQILGQKVEFLVSFYNNEISEKSEIFDDQFSVERPDGSNFTLKIRSTKLEDSAMYFCASSPRNEQFFGPGTRLTVL.

V gene TRBV25-1 combines with J gene TRBJ2-2; perhaps TRBD1 as D (5 bases). The CDR3 runs 12 residues. V was clipped by 9 bases and J by 4 bases, with 9 bases between them. Per germline, CDR1 MGHDK and CDR2 SYGVNS. CDR3 nucleotides: TGTGCCAGTGACAGAGCCACCGGGGAGCTGTTTTTT. Translating gives CASDRATGELFF.

This chain links TRBV27 with TRBJ2-4; D gene unclear. The germline CDR1 and CDR2 sequences are MNHEY and SMNVEV (reference sequence). Deletions cut 6 bases from V and 3 bases from J, with 12 bases between. The length of the CDR3 is 14 residues. DNA of the CDR3: TGTGCCAGCAGCCACTCCTGGGGCAAAAACATTCAGTACTTC. Translated, it gives CASSHSWGKNIQYF.

The V gene is TRBV5-1, the J gene TRBJ2-5, with 9 positions matching TRBD2. This CDR3 is built from 20 residues. Germline V CDR1 and CDR2: SGHRS, YFSETQ. V lost 4 bases and J lost 1; bases outside the gene matches: 20. CDR3 bases: TGCGCCAGCAGCACACCGCCGCGGGGGGAGTCTAGCGGGGTCCAAGAGACCCAGTACTTC. This sequence encodes CASSTPPRGESSGVQETQYF.

This clone was detected a few times. The chain joins TRBV25-1 to TRBJ1-6, with D unresolved. CDR3 length: 14 residues. V was pared by 4 bases and J by 4 bases, with 8 bases between. Germline V gives CDR1 MGHDK, CDR2 SYGVNS. CDR3 sequence reads: CASSALNYNSPLHF. As DNA, the CDR3 is TGTGCCAGCAGTGCCTTAAATTATAATTCACCCCTCCACTTT.

The rearrangement links TRBV15 to TRBJ2-3, with 7 positions matching TRBD1. The CDR3 extends over 15 amino acids. Germline-derived CDR1 and CDR2 are LNHNV and YYDKDF (reference sequence). V dropped 5 bases and J dropped 4; count of bases not matched to a gene: 9. DNA of the CDR3: TGTGCCACCAGCGACCCTGGAAGGGGGCCAGATACGCAGTATTTT. Translating gives CATSDPGRGPDTQYF.

The rearrangement uses TRBV28 and TRBJ2-7, with TRBD1 matching over 12 bases. The CDR3 is made up of 15 amino acids. The V gene's germline CDR1 is MDHEN and CDR2 SYDVKM. Trimming at V came to 6 bases and at J to 4 bases, leaving 7 bases not matched to a gene. In DNA, the CDR3 is TGTGCCAGCAGGGACGGGACAGGGGGCTCTTACGAGCAGTACTTC. Its translation is CASRDGTGGSYEQYF.

This chain connects TRBV10-2 to TRBJ2-7; 9 nucleotides align to TRBD2. The junction had 13 bases not matched to a gene; V was cut back by 6 bases and J by 7 bases. The length of the CDR3 is 15 residues. From germline, CDR1 is WSHSY and CDR2 SAAADI. The DNA for the CDR3 is TGCGCCAGCAGGGACATGGCGGGAGGGCCTTGGGAGCAGTACTTC. Its protein product is CASRDMAGGPWEQYF.

The chain combines TRBV7-2 with TRBJ2-1; 7 bases map to TRBD2. Germline CDR1 reads SGHTA; CDR2 reads FQGNSA. The CDR3 is 15 residues long. The V segment lost 1 base and the J segment 6 bases; nucleotides outside the gene matches: 6. The DNA of the CDR3 is TGTGCCAGCAGCTTAGGTTCTAGCGGAACCAATGAGCAGTTCTTC. Encoded protein: CASSLGSSGTNEQFF.

V and J are TRBV30 and TRBJ1-1; D ambiguous. Germline V gives CDR1 GTSNPN, CDR2 SVGIG (reference sequence). This CDR3 spans 12 amino acids. Trimming took off 1 base at V and 0 bases at J, with 3 bases between the two ends. The CDR3 DNA reads as TGTGCCTGGAGTGGGCTGAACACTGAAGCTTTCTTT. This gives the protein CAWSGLNTEAFF.

A single count supports this clone. This rearrangement joins TRBV5-1 to TRBJ2-2; D is perhaps TRBD1 or TRBD2 (5 bases each). Trimming took 2 bases from V and 2 from J, leaving 7 bases between them. This CDR3 contains 14 residues. The germline V gene has CDR1 SGHRS and CDR2 YFSETQ. The CDR3 reads CASSFGDNTGELFF. The CDR3 coding sequence is TGCGCCAGCAGCTTTGGGGACAACACCGGGGAGCTGTTTTTT.

V is TRBV19 and J is TRBJ1-1; D gene unclear. V lost 0 bases and J lost 4, with 12 bases in between. This CDR3 is 15 amino acids long. CDR1 and CDR2 from the germline V gene are LNHDA and SQIVND (reference sequence). The CDR3 sequence: CASSIDPGGLTEAFF. The CDR3, as DNA: TGTGCCAGTAGTATAGACCCCGGTGGACTCACTGAAGCTTTCTTT.

This clone appeared a few times. This rearrangement joins TRBV4-2 to TRBJ1-1, with 7 positions matching TRBD1. J was trimmed by 4 bases and V by 2 bases; bases with no gene match: 4. Germline CDR1 reads LGHNA; CDR2 reads YNFKEQ. The CDR3 has 14 residues. The CDR3 loop is CASSQRGRRTEAFF. Here the CDR3 DNA reads TGTGCCAGCAGCCAAAGGGGGCGACGCACTGAAGCTTTCTTT.

The J gene is TRBJ1-3, the V gene TRBV29-1; D is ambiguous. Germline-derived CDR1 and CDR2 are SQVTM and ANQGSEA. With 3 bases removed from V and 2 bases from J, the gap between germline ends came to 5 bases. The CDR3 has 12 amino acids. CDR3 bases: TGCAGCGTTGAGCTCGCTGGAAACACCATATATTTT. This encodes CSVELAGNTIYF.

The rearrangement uses TRBV2 and TRBJ2-7; D perhaps matches TRBD2 (5 bases). CDR3 length: 12 residues. V shed 7 bases and J shed 4 bases, with 11 bases lying between them. Germline CDR1 reads SNHLY; CDR2 reads FYNNEI. The CDR3 DNA follows: TGTGCCAGCATAGAGAGGGATTACGAGCAGTACTTC. It yields the protein CASIERDYEQYF.

The rearrangement uses TRBV18 and TRBJ2-1; D not resolved. V dropped 3 bases and J dropped 8 bases, with 14 bases sitting between them. CDR3 length equals 14 residues. CDR1 and CDR2 from the germline V gene are KGHSH and LQKENI. The chain's CDR3 is CASSPGQKIDEQFF. CDR3 in DNA: TGTGCCAGCTCACCCGGTCAAAAAATCGATGAGCAGTTCTTC.

The chain couples TRBV5-1 to TRBJ2-2; D not certain. Germline lookup yields CDR1 SGHRS and CDR2 YFSETQ. This CDR3 is 12 amino acids long. Trimming stripped 9 bases from V and 5 bases from J, with 11 bases between. The CDR3 DNA reads as TGCGCCACCTACCTCGGAACCGGGGAGCTGTTTTTT. Its translation: CATYLGTGELFF. The complete variable domain, with remaining parts taken from reference TRBV5-1 and TRBJ2-2, reads KAGVTQTPRYLIKTRGQQVTLSCSPISGHRSVSWYQQTPGQGLQFLFEYFSETQRNKGNFPGRFSGRQFSNSRSEMNVSTLELGDSALYLCATYLGTGELFFGEGSRLTVL.

The V gene is TRBV23-1, the J gene TRBJ1-5, with D perhaps TRBD1 (5 bases). Being an ORF, TRBV23-1 has a function that is uncertain. CDR3 length: 17 residues. V was clipped by 4 bases and J by 5 bases, with 21 bases between them. The CDR3 spells CASSPLPTGTTDQPQHF. The CDR3 nucleotides are TGCGCCAGCAGTCCATTACCAACCGGGACTACAGATCAGCCCCAGCATTTT.

The sample holds a few counts of this clone. The CDR3 coding sequence is TGTGCCAGCAGTTACCTGAAACACCCTTCCTACGAGCAGTACTTC. It yields the protein CASSYLKHPSYEQYF. The chain has TRBV6-5 and TRBJ2-7; D is unclear. Germline CDR1 MNHEY, CDR2 SVGAGI. V lost 2 bases and J 1 base, leaving 12 bases between the germline ends. This CDR3 is 15 amino acids long.

This clone occurred a few times. This chain connects TRBV6-5 to TRBJ2-5; TRBD2 matches at 12 bases. The CDR3 runs 15 residues. Germline V lookup: CDR1 MNHEY, CDR2 SVGAGI. The ends lost 2 bases at V and 2 bases at J; junction bases unmatched: 0. CDR3 bases: TGTGCCAGCAGTTACGGGACTAGCGGGCAAGAGACCCAGTACTTC. It codes for CASSYGTSGQETQYF.

In this sample, this clone turned up a few times. The chain is built from TRBV4-3 and TRBJ2-1; 13 bases align to TRBD2. The CDR3 loop spans 17 amino acids. J lost 5 bases, V lost 4 bases, and 8 bases had no gene match. Germline values: CDR1 LGHNA, CDR2 YSLEER. The DNA for the CDR3 is TGCGCCAGCAGCCTAGATACGACTAGCGGGAGGAACAATGAGCAGTTCTTC. Amino acids: CASSLDTTSGRNNEQFF.

The chain employs TRBV5-4 and TRBJ2-2, with D possibly TRBD2 on 6 matching bases. CDR1 and CDR2 from the germline V gene are SGHNT and YYREEE (reference sequence). This CDR3 region has 16 residues. Trimming took 4 bases from V and 1 from J, leaving 14 bases between them. CDR3 nucleotides: TGTGCCAGCAGCGCCCGACTAGTCGGGAACACCGGGGAGCTGTTTTTT. This codes for CASSARLVGNTGELFF.

This clone appeared a single time. This chain joins TRBV4-3 and TRBJ1-2; 9 nucleotides line up with TRBD1. J lost 5 bases, V lost 4 bases, and 8 bases had no gene match. This CDR3 comprises 15 residues. Germline CDR1 reads LGHNA; CDR2 reads YSLEER. The CDR3 loop is CASSRETGGIYGYTF. The CDR3 DNA reads TGCGCCAGCAGCCGAGAGACAGGGGGTATATATGGCTACACCTTC.

The rearrangement uses TRBV27 and TRBJ2-7; no reliable D call. V lost 2 bases, J lost 0 bases, and 8 bases lay in between. The CDR3 length is 14 residues. CDR1 MNHEY and CDR2 SMNVEV come from the germline V gene (reference sequence). DNA of the CDR3: TGTGCCAGCAGTTTAGGCTCAGGCTCCTACGAGCAGTACTTC. This encodes CASSLGSGSYEQYF.